Reported below is one T cell receptor (beta chain). The antigen remains undetermined. This entry belongs to a study of T cells after yellow fever vaccination. Study summary: The authors prepared low-cell-number fractions using SMART-Seq v4 Ultra Low Input.

Findings and caveats of the study: CD4 and CD8 compartments shared a small share of clonotypes, likely from convergent recombination.

Per germline, CDR1 SGHDT and CDR2 YYEEEE. The V and J ends lost 0 bases and 1 base respectively, with 10 bases between them. This CDR3 spans 15 amino acids. Synthesis of TCR cDNA relied on 5'RACE template switching, which attached a universal primer site and UMIs. TCRdb fed the 5' RACE reads into MiXCR, producing one record per CDR3 protein. The table has about 580,000 distinct CDR3 sequences, about 17% seen once; the top ten hold around 15%. Sample: PBMCs, taken 4 to 6 days after the first yellow fever vaccination. The receptor's source is a young man who received the YFV17D yellow fever vaccine. The chain links TRBV5-6 to TRBJ2-5; tentative D call: TRBD2 (6 bases). The CDR3 nucleotides are TGTGCCAGCAGCTTGGTGCGGGGTTTCCAAGAGACCCAGTACTTC. Protein sequence: CASSLVRGFQETQYF.